Sequencing of this T cell receptor beta chain was carried out in a study of cytomegalovirus exposure and HLA in healthy donors. Study-wide results and limits: For most TCR sequences rarity was the rule, although some public TCRs occurred in many donors. Altogether, around 160 TCR beta chains were recorded as cytomegalovirus-associated. Previous analysis showed most TCR beta V segments were productive about 87% or about 30% of the time.

Germline values: CDR1 GTSNPN, CDR2 SVGIG (reference sequence). The CDR3 has 14 residues. Trimming removed 5 bases from V and 0 bases from J, with 11 bases in between. A note on this clone: Its target is unknown.

A multiplex PCR was run with 60 Vbeta primers and 13 Jbeta primers. Data came from immunoSEQ multiplex PCR; TCRdb stores just in-frame clones and leaves some out. In the table there are over 100,000 clones, around 74% of which are singletons. This receptor was obtained from a man aged 25-45 years in good health and CMV-seropositive. V gene TRBV30 combines with J gene TRBJ2-1; D is perhaps TRBD2 (5 bases). The sample consisted of PBMCs. CDR3 region: CAWAAGSSYNEQFF. The CDR3 DNA is TGTGCCTGGGCAGCTGGGAGCTCCTACAATGAGCAGTTCTTC.